The 7 T cell receptor beta chains below all came from one sample that was sequenced in a study of cytomegalovirus exposure and HLA in healthy donors (dated by TCRdb to 2016 to 2017). Library prep was done by the immunoSEQ multiplex PCR assay. A mixture of 60 forward primers for TCR Vbeta segments and 13 reverse primers for TCR Jbeta segments was used in the multiplex PCR. TCRdb's version of the immuneACCESS table is confined to in-frame rearrangements and falls short of the full clone set. An unresolved V gene accounts for under half of the shortfall where checked; the remainder is of unknown origin. The sample table records around 160,000 clones; about three quarters of these occur just once. The ten biggest clones cover approximately 13% of the sample. The sequenced sample was PBMCs. These receptors were collected from a man in his forties in good health and CMV-seropositive.

V is TRBV28 and J is TRBJ1-5, with TRBD1 matching over 7 bases. CDR1 and CDR2 from the germline V gene are MDHEN and SYDVKM. V trimming: 6 bases; J trimming: 6 bases; junction bases outside the gene matches: 8. CDR3 length equals 14 residues. The CDR3 DNA reads TGTGCCAGCAGATTGACAGGGCTGGGTCAGCCCCAGCATTTT. It codes for CASRLTGLGQPQHF.

Notes on this clone: Other nucleotide sequences from this sample produce the same CDR3. The chain couples TRBV28 to TRBJ1-1, with D unresolved. V lost 4 bases and J lost 4, with 7 bases in between. The CDR3 sequence is 12 residues long. Germline lookup yields CDR1 MDHEN and CDR2 SYDVKM. The CDR3 DNA follows: TGTGCCAGCAGTTCCCTAAGCACTGAAGCTTTCTTT. It codes for CASSSLSTEAFF.

This clone has more than one count but fewer than ten. This chain joins TRBV27 and TRBJ1-5, with D maybe TRBD1 (6 bases). This CDR3 has 14 residues. V was shortened by 1 base and J by 7 bases, with 11 bases between the two germline ends. The germline gives CDR1 MNHEY, CDR2 SMNVEV (reference sequence). CDR3 nucleotides: TGTGCCAGCAGTTTATGGGTGGGGGCACAGCCCCAGCATTTT. Translated: CASSLWVGAQPQHF.

This chain connects TRBV10-2 to TRBJ2-7, with 9 bases aligning to TRBD1. CDR3 size: 19 residues. V lost 5 bases, J lost 0 bases, and 17 bases stayed unmatched. Germline-derived CDR1 and CDR2 are WSHSY and SAAADI. CDR3 in DNA: TGCGCCAGCAGTTGGACTACGGGACAGGGTCTAGGGGTCTCCTACGAGCAGTACTTC. This sequence encodes CASSWTTGQGLGVSYEQYF.

The chain carries TRBV6-5 and TRBJ2-1; D gene ambiguous. V gave up 6 bases and J gave up 14 bases, with 14 bases separating them. The CDR3 spans 11 residues. Germline CDR1 is MNHEY and CDR2 is SVGAGI. The DNA of the CDR3 is TGTGCCAGCAGGTCGGGTTCTGTGGAGTTCTTC. Translation: CASRSGSVEFF.

This chain links TRBV10-3 with TRBJ1-2; D is unclear. Germline V gene sequence: CDR1 ENHRY, CDR2 SYGVKD. V lost 5 bases and J 5 bases, leaving 9 bases between the germline ends. This CDR3 comprises 12 residues. The CDR3 coding sequence is TGTGCCATCAGTATAACAGAATATGGCTACACCTTC. Protein sequence: CAISITEYGYTF.

The chain has TRBV5-4 and TRBJ2-7; TRBD1 is a possible D gene (6 bases). The CDR3 loop spans 13 amino acids. CDR1 and CDR2 (germline): SGHNT, YYREEE (reference sequence). V lost 1 base to trimming and J lost 4 bases, with 9 bases between them. CDR3 sequence (DNA): TGTGCCAGCAGCTTGCAGGGGTTGTACGAGCAGTACTTC. Its protein is CASSLQGLYEQYF.